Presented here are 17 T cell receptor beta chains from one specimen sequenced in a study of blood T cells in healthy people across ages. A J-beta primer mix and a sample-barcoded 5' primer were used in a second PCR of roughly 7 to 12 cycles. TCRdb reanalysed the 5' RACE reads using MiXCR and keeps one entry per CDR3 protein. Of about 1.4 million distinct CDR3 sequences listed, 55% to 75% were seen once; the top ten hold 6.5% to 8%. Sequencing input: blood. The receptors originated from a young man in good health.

The DNA for the CDR3 is TGCAGCGCCCAGACAGGGAGCAAAGCTTTCTTT. It specifies CSAQTGSKAFF. This chain connects TRBV29-1 to TRBJ1-1; 7 bases fit TRBD1. Germline lookup yields CDR1 SQVTM and CDR2 ANQGSEA. V was clipped by 7 bases and J by 9 bases; unmatched bases: 8. The CDR3 extends over 11 amino acids.

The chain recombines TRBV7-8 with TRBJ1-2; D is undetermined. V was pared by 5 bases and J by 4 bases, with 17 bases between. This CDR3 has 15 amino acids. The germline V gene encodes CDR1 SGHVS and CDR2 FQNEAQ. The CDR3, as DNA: TGTGCCAGCAGCCCATTGGCTCCTTACCCCTATGGCTACACCTTC. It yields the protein CASSPLAPYPYGYTF. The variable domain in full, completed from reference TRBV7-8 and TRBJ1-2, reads GAGVSQSPRYKVAKRGQDVALRCDPISGHVSLFWYQQALGQGPEFLTYFQNEAQLDKSGLPSDRFFAERPEGSVSTLKIQRTQQEDSAVYLCASSPLAPYPYGYTFGSGTRLTVV.

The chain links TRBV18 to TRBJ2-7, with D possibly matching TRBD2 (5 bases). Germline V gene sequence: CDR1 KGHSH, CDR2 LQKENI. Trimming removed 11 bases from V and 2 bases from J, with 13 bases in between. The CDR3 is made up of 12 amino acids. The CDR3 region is CALPPGTYEQYF. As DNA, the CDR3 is TGTGCCTTACCACCGGGGACCTACGAGCAGTACTTC.

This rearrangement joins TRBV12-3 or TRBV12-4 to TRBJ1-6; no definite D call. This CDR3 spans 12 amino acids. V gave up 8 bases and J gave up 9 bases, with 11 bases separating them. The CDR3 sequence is CASGPLGSPLHF. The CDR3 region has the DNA TGTGCCAGCGGCCCATTGGGTTCACCCCTCCACTTT.

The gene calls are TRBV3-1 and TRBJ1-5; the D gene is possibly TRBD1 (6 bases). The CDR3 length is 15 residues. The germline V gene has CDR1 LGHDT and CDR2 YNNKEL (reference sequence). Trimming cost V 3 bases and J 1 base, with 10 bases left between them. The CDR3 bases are TGTGCCAGCAGCCAGGGTCAGGGGAGCAATCAGCCCCAGCATTTT. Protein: CASSQGQGSNQPQHF.

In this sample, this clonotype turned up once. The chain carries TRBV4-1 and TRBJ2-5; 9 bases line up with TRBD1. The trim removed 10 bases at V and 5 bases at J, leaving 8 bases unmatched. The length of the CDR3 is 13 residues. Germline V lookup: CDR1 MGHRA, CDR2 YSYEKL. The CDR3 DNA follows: TGCGCCACGGGACAGGGACTTTCGGAGACCCAGTACTTC. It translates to CATGQGLSETQYF.

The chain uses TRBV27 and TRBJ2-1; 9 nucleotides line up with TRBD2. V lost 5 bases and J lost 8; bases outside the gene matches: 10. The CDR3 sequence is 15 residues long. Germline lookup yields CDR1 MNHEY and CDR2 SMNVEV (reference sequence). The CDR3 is CASSLPGLAIDEQFF. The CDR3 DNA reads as TGTGCCAGCAGTCTGCCGGGACTAGCTATCGATGAGCAGTTCTTC.

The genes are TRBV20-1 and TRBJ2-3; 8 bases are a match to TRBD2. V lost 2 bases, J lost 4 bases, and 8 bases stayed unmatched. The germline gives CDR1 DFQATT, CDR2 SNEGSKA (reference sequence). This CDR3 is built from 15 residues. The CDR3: CSARRSAGGADTQYF. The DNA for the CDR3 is TGCAGTGCTAGACGGTCGGCGGGGGGCGCAGATACGCAGTATTTT.

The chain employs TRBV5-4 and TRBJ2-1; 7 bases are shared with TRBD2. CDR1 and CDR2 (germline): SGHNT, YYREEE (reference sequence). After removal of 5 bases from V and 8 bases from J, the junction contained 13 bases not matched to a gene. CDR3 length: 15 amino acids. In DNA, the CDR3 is TGTGCCAGCAGGACCCGGGGGAGGGCAATGGATGAGCAGTTCTTC. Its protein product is CASRTRGRAMDEQFF. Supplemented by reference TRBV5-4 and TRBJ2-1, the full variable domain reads ETGVTQSPTHLIKTRGQQVTLRCSSQSGHNTVSWYQQALGQGPQFIFQYYREEENGRGNFPPRFSGLQFPNYSSELNVNALELDDSALYLCASRTRGRAMDEQFFGPGTRLTVL.

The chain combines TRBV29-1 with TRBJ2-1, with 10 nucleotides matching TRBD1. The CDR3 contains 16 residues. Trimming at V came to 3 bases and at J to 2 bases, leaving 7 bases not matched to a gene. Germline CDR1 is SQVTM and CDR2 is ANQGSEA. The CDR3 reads CSVEGGDRGPYNEQFF. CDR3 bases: TGCAGCGTTGAGGGGGGCGACAGGGGGCCCTACAATGAGCAGTTCTTC.

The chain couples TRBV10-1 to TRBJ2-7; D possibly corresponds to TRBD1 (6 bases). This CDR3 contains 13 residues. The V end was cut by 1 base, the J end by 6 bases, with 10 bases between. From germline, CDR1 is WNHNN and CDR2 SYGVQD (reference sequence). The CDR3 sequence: CASSELQGLEQYF. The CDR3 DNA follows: TGCGCCAGCAGTGAGTTACAGGGCCTCGAGCAGTACTTC.

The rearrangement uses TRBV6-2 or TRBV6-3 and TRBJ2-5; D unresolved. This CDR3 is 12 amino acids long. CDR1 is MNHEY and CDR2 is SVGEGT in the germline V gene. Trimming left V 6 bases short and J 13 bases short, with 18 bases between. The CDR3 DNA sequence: TGTGCCAGCAGCCCCTACGAGGCTTTGCCGTACTTC. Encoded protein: CASSPYEALPYF.

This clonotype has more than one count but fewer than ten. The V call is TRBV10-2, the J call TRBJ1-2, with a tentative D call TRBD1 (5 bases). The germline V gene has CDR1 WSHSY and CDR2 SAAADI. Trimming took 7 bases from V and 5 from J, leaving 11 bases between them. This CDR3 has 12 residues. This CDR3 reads CASNTGRYGYTF. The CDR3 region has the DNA TGCGCCAGCAATACAGGACGGTATGGCTACACCTTC.

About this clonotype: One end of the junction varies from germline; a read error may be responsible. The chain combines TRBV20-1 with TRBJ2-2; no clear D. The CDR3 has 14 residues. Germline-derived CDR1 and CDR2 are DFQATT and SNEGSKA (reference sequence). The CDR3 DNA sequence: TGCATTGCTAGAGATGGCAGGAACACCGGGGAGCTGTTTTTT. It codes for CIARDGRNTGELFF.

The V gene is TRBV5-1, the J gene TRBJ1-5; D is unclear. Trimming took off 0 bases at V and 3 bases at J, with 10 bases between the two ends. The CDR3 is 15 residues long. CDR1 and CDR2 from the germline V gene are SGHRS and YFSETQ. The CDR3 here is CASSLGDSYNQPQHF. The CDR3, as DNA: TGCGCCAGCAGCTTGGGGGATAGCTACAATCAGCCCCAGCATTTT.

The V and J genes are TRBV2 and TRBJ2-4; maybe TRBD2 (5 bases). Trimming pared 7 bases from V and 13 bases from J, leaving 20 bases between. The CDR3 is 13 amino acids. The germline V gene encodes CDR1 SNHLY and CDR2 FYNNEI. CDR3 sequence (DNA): TGTGCCAGCACCGAGGTTGGGTTCGGGGAGCAGTACTTC. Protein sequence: CASTEVGFGEQYF.

CDR3 sequence (DNA): TGTGCCTCCCGACGGCTCTCCTACAATGAGCAGTTCTTC. Amino acid sequence: CASRRLSYNEQFF. The chain carries TRBV7-2 and TRBJ2-1; D is unresolved. Germline CDR1 is SGHTA and CDR2 is FQGNSA. Trimming pared 11 bases from V and 0 bases from J, leaving 11 bases between. This CDR3 comprises 13 residues. The variable domain in full, with the rest retrieved from reference TRBV7-2 and TRBJ2-1, is GAGVSQSPSNKVTEKGKDVELRCDPISGHTALYWYRQSLGQGLEFLIYFQGNSAPDKSGLPSDRFSAERTGGSVSTLTIQRTQQEDSAVYLCASRRLSYNEQFFGPGTRLTVL.